What follows are 8 T cell receptor beta chains derived from one specimen sequenced in a study of tissue T cells after allogeneic stem cell transplantation. TCRdb's table, derived via immunoSEQ multiplex PCR, lists solely in-frame clones and lacks some. The profile covers over 7,500 clones, with more than 40% appearing a single time and 6.5% to 7.5% taken by the ten largest. Indicated time point: mouse harvest day 7 after allogeneic transplant. The graft held 10^6 splenic CD5+ T cells and 10^7 T-cell-depleted bone marrow cells. The sequenced sample was gut tissue. These receptors all stem from a female BALB/c mouse given C57BL/6 T cells with graft-versus-host disease after an allogeneic hematopoietic cell transplant.

Concerning this clone itself: The gene names here belong to mouse. Read coverage stops 1 residue before the CDR3 terminus; the germline J gene supplies the remainder. The rearrangement joins TRBV15 to TRBJ2-3; 8 nucleotides line up with TRBD2. CDR3 length: 15 residues. J lost 0 bases, V lost 5 bases, and 4 bases had no gene match. CDR1 is SGHND, CDR2 FRSKSL, per germline. The DNA read from the CDR3 is TGTGCCAGCAGTCCGGGACTGGCGAGTGCAGAAACGCTGTAT. It translates to CASSPGLASAETLY. In full, the CDR3 reads CASSPGLASAETLYF. Drawing the rest from reference TRBV15 and TRBJ2-3, the complete variable domain is DAGVTQTPRHEVAEKGQTIILKCEPVSGHNDLFWYRQTKIQGLELLSYFRSKSLMEDGGAFKDRFKAEMLNSSFSTLKIQPTEPKDSAVYLCASSPGLASAETLYFGSGTRLTVL.

This clone has just a few counts. Gene and germline names: mouse. The read stops 1 residue short of the end of the CDR3; the missing end is completed from the germline J gene. V gene TRBV26 combines with J gene TRBJ2-3; 9 positions match TRBD2. V shed 8 bases, J shed 0 bases, and the junction held 3 bases outside the gene matches. Per the germline V gene, CDR1 is KGHPV and CDR2 is FQNQEV (reference sequence). This CDR3 is built from 14 residues. The CDR3 DNA, read in part, is TGTGCCAGCCTGGGGGGGTTTAGTGCAGAAACGCTGTAT. Protein sequence: CASLGGFSAETLY. The complete CDR3 protein is CASLGGFSAETLYF. The variable domain in full, with the rest retrieved from reference TRBV26 and TRBJ2-3, is NSKVIQTPRYLVKGQGQKAKMRCIPEKGHPVVFWYQQNKNNEFKFLINFQNQEVLQQIDMTEKRFSAECPSNSPCSLEIQSSEAGDSALYLCASLGGFSAETLYFGSGTRLTVL.

By share of the sample, this clone is medium-sized (0.01 to 0.1%). The genes are named according to mouse. This CDR3 is CASSPGLYEQYF. Partial CDR3 DNA: TGTGCCAGCTCCCCGGGACTGTATGAACAGTAC. J is TRBJ2-7 and V is TRBV12-2, with 7 bases aligning to TRBD2. From the germline J gene comes the end of the CDR3, since the read stops 1 residue before it. CDR1 and CDR2 from the germline V gene are SGHLS and HYDKME. V trimming: 4 bases; J trimming: 4 bases; junction bases outside the gene matches: 3. The CDR3 consists of 12 residues. Full variable domain (missing parts from reference TRBV12-2 and TRBJ2-7): NSGVVQSPRYIIKGKGERSILKCIPISGHLSVAWYQQTQGQELKFFIQHYDKMERDKGNLPSRFSVQQFDDYHSEMNMSALELEDSAVYFCASSPGLYEQYFGPGTRLTVL.

With respect to this clone: The germline and genes are mouse ones. Read coverage stops 1 residue before the CDR3 terminus; the germline J gene supplies the remainder. The chain is built from TRBV1 and TRBJ2-7; no definite D call. The CDR3 runs to 13 residues. Germline CDR1 NSQYPW, CDR2 LRSPGD (reference sequence). Deletions cut 3 bases from V and 0 bases from J, with 6 bases between. The covered CDR3 bases are TGCACCTGCAGTGCCGGCAACTCCTATGAACAGTAC. It yields the protein CTCSAGNSYEQY. The whole CDR3 protein reads CTCSAGNSYEQYF. The full variable domain, completed using reference TRBV1 and TRBJ2-7, is VTLLEQNPRWRLVPRGQAVNLRCILKNSQYPWMSWYQQDLQKQLQWLFTLRSPGDKEVKSLPGADYLATRVTDTELRLQVANMSQGRTLYCTCSAGNSYEQYFGPGTRLTVL.

Concerning this clone itself: Gene names are mouse gene names. The DNA ends 1 residue before the CDR3 does, and the rest of the CDR3 is filled in from the germline J gene. The chain links TRBV13-2 to TRBJ2-5; possible D gene TRBD2, 6 bases. The CDR3 loop spans 13 amino acids. Trimming took off 5 bases at V and 2 bases at J, with 9 bases between the two ends. Germline-derived CDR1 and CDR2 are NNHNN and SYGAGS (reference sequence). CDR3: CASGTGRQDTQYF. The covered CDR3 bases are TGTGCCAGCGGGACTGGCCGCCAAGACACCCAGTAC.

This clone has a handful of counts. Gene names refer to mouse genes. The CDR3 end is not reached by the read, which stops 1 residue before it; the germline J gene fills it in. The chain is built from TRBV26 and TRBJ1-1, with TRBD1 matching 8 bases. Germline-derived CDR1 and CDR2 are KGHPV and FQNQEV (reference sequence). The trim removed 6 bases at V and 2 bases at J, leaving 2 bases unmatched. The CDR3 consists of 13 residues. The sequenced part of the CDR3 DNA is TGTGCCAGCAGGGGGACAGGCAACACAGAAGTCTTC. As protein: CASRGTGNTEVF. The entire CDR3 protein is CASRGTGNTEVFF.

Remarks on this clone: Mouse gene names apply. From the germline J gene comes the end of the CDR3, since the read stops 1 residue before it. The chain combines TRBV4 with TRBJ2-5, with TRBD2 identical over 11 bases. The CDR3 consists of 14 residues. V gave up 4 bases and J gave up 8 bases; unmatched junction bases: 5. The germline gives CDR1 LGHDT, CDR2 YNNKQL (reference sequence). CDR3 protein: CASSSDWGDGTQYF. The covered CDR3 bases are TGTGCCAGCAGCTCGGACTGGGGGGACGGCACCCAGTAC. The full variable domain, with the rest looked up from reference TRBV4 and TRBJ2-5, is ETAVFQTPNYHVTQVGNEVSFNCKQTLGHDTMYWYKQDSKKLLKIMFSYNNKQLIVNETVPRRFSPQSSDKAHLNLRIKSVEPEDSAVYLCASSSDWGDGTQYFGPGTRLLVL.

Notes on this clone: Mouse germline and gene names are used. The sequenced fragment ends 1 residue before the CDR3 boundary, so the rest is inferred from the germline J gene. The chain recombines TRBV26 with TRBJ2-1; TRBD1 is a possible D gene (6 bases). The V gene's germline CDR1 is KGHPV and CDR2 FQNQEV (reference sequence). V was cut by 4 bases and J by 3 bases, with 10 bases left in between. The CDR3 runs to 14 residues. This CDR3 reads CASSPQGSYAEQFF. The sequenced part of the CDR3 DNA is TGTGCCAGCAGTCCGCAGGGGTCCTATGCTGAGCAGTTC.